These 27 T cell receptor beta chains share one sample of origin, sequenced in a study of radiation and T cells in renal cell carcinoma. The time point denotes: blood 2 weeks post-SBRT. Regarding treatment: 15 Gy SBRT to primary tumor, nephrectomy 4 weeks later. TCRdb's copy holds only in-frame clones and misses some; the assay was immunoSEQ multiplex PCR. Of approximately 120,000 clones in the sample, around 80% were seen once. The specimen comprised blood, sampled from a patient whose treatment included radiotherapy and nephrectomy. All receptors come from a man aged 45 to 65 with renal cell carcinoma.

The chain recombines TRBV9 with TRBJ2-7, with 7 positions matching TRBD2. The CDR3 length is 15 residues. With 0 bases clipped from V and 1 base from J, the junction kept 4 bases outside the gene matches. Per germline, CDR1 SGDLS and CDR2 YYNGEE. The CDR3 DNA reads TGTGCCAGCAGCGTAGGGGTAGCGGGTTCCTACGAGCAGTACTTC. Amino acid sequence: CASSVGVAGSYEQYF.

The chain joins TRBV27 to TRBJ2-7, with 8 bases lining up with TRBD2. Germline lookup yields CDR1 MNHEY and CDR2 SMNVEV (reference sequence). The CDR3 spans 13 residues. V lost 7 bases and J lost 3; bases outside the gene matches: 5. The CDR3 protein is CASKLLADYEQYF. The CDR3 region has the DNA TGTGCCAGCAAACTACTAGCGGACTACGAGCAGTACTTC.

The chain is built from TRBV6-6 and TRBJ1-1, with a weak D call TRBD1 (6 bases). The CDR3 contains 14 residues. The ends were cut back, 6 bases at V and 4 bases at J, with 15 bases in the middle. From germline, CDR1 is MNHNY and CDR2 SVGAGI (reference sequence). CDR3 protein: CASSPRGGGTEAFF. In nucleotides, the CDR3 is TGTGCCAGCAGCCCTCGGGGGGGCGGCACTGAAGCTTTCTTT.

The genes are TRBV5-1 and TRBJ1-1, with a tentative D call TRBD1 (5 bases). V was cut by 0 bases and J by 0 bases, with 18 bases left in between. Germline CDR1 and CDR2: SGHRS and YFSETQ. The CDR3 has 18 amino acids. In nucleotides, the CDR3 is TGCGCCAGCAGCTTGGCTGGCAGGGCCTATGCGATGAACACTGAAGCTTTCTTT. Amino acid sequence: CASSLAGRAYAMNTEAFF.

The V gene is TRBV27, the J gene TRBJ2-7; TRBD2 matches 13 bases. The V gene's germline CDR1 is MNHEY and CDR2 SMNVEV (reference sequence). The CDR3 sequence is 15 residues long. The trim removed 5 bases at V and 3 bases at J, leaving 4 bases unmatched. The CDR3 bases are TGTGCCAGCAGTCCGGGACTAGCGGGGCACTACGAGCAGTACTTC. It encodes CASSPGLAGHYEQYF.

The genes are TRBV30 and TRBJ1-2; TRBD1 is a possible D gene (6 bases). Germline V CDR1 and CDR2: GTSNPN, SVGIG (reference sequence). The CDR3 length is 10 residues. V lost 5 bases, J lost 5 bases, and 6 bases lay in between. CDR3 sequence (DNA): TGTGCCTGGCAGGGGTATGGCTACACCTTC. Translated: CAWQGYGYTF.

CDR3: CASSQVGDTWDGYTF. The CDR3, as DNA: TGCGCCAGCAGCCAAGTAGGGGACACATGGGATGGCTACACCTTC. This chain links TRBV4-1 with TRBJ1-2; a possible D gene is TRBD1 (6 bases). Deletions cut 1 base from V and 6 bases from J, with 15 bases between. Germline CDR1 reads MGHRA; CDR2 reads YSYEKL. The CDR3 is 15 amino acids.

V is TRBV29-1 and J is TRBJ2-3; D could derive from TRBD1 or TRBD2 (5 bases each). Germline V gene sequence: CDR1 SQVTM, CDR2 ANQGSEA. Trimming took 8 bases from V and 2 from J, leaving 20 bases between them. The CDR3 covers 15 residues. In DNA form, the CDR3 reads TGCAGCTCGTGGCGAGGGGCAGCGAACACAGATACGCAGTATTTT. Translation: CSSWRGAANTDTQYF.

The chain links TRBV2 to TRBJ1-2; TRBD1 might be the D (6 bases). V gave up 4 bases and J gave up 0 bases, with 30 bases separating them. Germline values: CDR1 SNHLY, CDR2 FYNNEI. The CDR3 loop spans 21 amino acids. The CDR3 sequence: CASSGSPRSHTWGPTNYGYTF. In DNA form, the CDR3 reads TGTGCCAGCAGTGGATCCCCACGATCCCACACCTGGGGGCCGACTAACTATGGCTACACCTTC.

J is TRBJ2-7 and V is TRBV29-1, with 9 bases lining up with TRBD1. CDR1 SQVTM and CDR2 ANQGSEA come from the germline V gene. The CDR3 has 11 amino acids. J lost 9 bases, V lost 8 bases, and 8 bases had no gene match. The CDR3 sequence: CSIWDRERQYF. The CDR3 bases are TGCAGCATTTGGGACAGGGAGAGGCAGTACTTC.

The V gene is TRBV28, the J gene TRBJ1-1, with 7 bases that match TRBD1. In germline, CDR1 is MDHEN, CDR2 SYDVKM. V lost 8 bases to trimming and J lost 3 bases; unmatched junction nucleotides: 3. CDR3 length equals 12 residues. DNA for the CDR3: TGTGCCAGCCCTGGACAGGACACTGAAGCTTTCTTT. Translated: CASPGQDTEAFF.

V is TRBV5-1 and J is TRBJ2-6, with D possibly TRBD2 on 6 matching bases. Trimming stripped 3 bases from V and 13 bases from J, with 17 bases between. The CDR3 is 14 amino acids. CDR1 and CDR2 from the germline V gene are SGHRS and YFSETQ. The CDR3 bases are TGCGCCAGCAGCTCGGAGGGCGGATCAAGGGTCCTGACTTTC. It is translated as CASSSEGGSRVLTF. The full variable domain, in which reference TRBV5-1 and TRBJ2-6 provide the parts outside the CDR3, is KAGVTQTPRYLIKTRGQQVTLSCSPISGHRSVSWYQQTPGQGLQFLFEYFSETQRNKGNFPGRFSGRQFSNSRSEMNVSTLELGDSALYLCASSSEGGSRVLTFGAGSRLTVL.

This clone has only one observation. The chain is built from TRBV5-1 and TRBJ1-1; D ambiguous. Looked up from germline, CDR1 is SGHRS and CDR2 is YFSETQ. Trimming removed 4 bases at V and 1 base at J, with 8 bases between. CDR3 length: 13 residues. CDR3 in DNA: TGCGCCAGCAGCGAAAGGTGGAACACTGAAGCTTTCTTT. Protein: CASSERWNTEAFF.

J is TRBJ1-4 and V is TRBV30; the D gene is possibly TRBD1 (5 bases). The CDR3 runs 13 residues. V was clipped by 6 bases and J by 0 bases, with 8 bases between them. CDR1 and CDR2 from the germline V gene are GTSNPN and SVGIG (reference sequence). The CDR3 bases are TGTGCCTGTCAGGGTGCAACTAATGAAAAACTGTTTTTT. Translated: CACQGATNEKLFF. Together with reference TRBV30 and TRBJ1-4, the CDR3 gives the full variable domain: SQTIHQWPATLVQPVGSPLSLECTVEGTSNPNLYWYRQAAGRGLQLLFYSVGIGQISSEVPQNLSASRPQDRQFILSSKKLLLSDSGFYLCACQGATNEKLFFGSGTQLSVL.

The chain links TRBV7-9 to TRBJ2-3; D gene ambiguous. Trimming pared 1 base from V and 2 bases from J, leaving 7 bases between. The CDR3 covers 14 residues. Germline V gene sequence: CDR1 SEHNR, CDR2 FQNEAQ (reference sequence). CDR3 amino acids: CASSLGGNTDTQYF. The CDR3 bases are TGTGCCAGCAGCTTAGGAGGAAACACAGATACGCAGTATTTT.

The chain has TRBV19 and TRBJ2-1; D is ambiguous. This CDR3 comprises 13 residues. Germline V gives CDR1 LNHDA, CDR2 SQIVND (reference sequence). The V gene lost 3 bases and the J gene lost 3 bases, with 6 bases spanning the gap. This CDR3 reads CASSIYLYNEQFF. The CDR3 bases are TGTGCCAGTAGTATTTATCTCTACAATGAGCAGTTCTTC.

This chain joins TRBV5-5 and TRBJ2-3; 8 nucleotides agree with TRBD2. This CDR3 is built from 16 residues. V gave up 0 bases and J gave up 0 bases; unmatched junction bases: 3. CDR1 is SGHKS and CDR2 is YYEKEE in the germline V gene (reference sequence). Written as DNA, the CDR3 is TGTGCCAGCAGCTTGGGGCGGGGGGCAAGCACAGATACGCAGTATTTT. Protein product: CASSLGRGASTDTQYF.

J is TRBJ1-2 and V is TRBV5-1, with a possible D match to TRBD1 (6 bases). The CDR3 spans 14 residues. Germline V gene data show CDR1 as SGHRS and CDR2 as YFSETQ. Between the trimmed V and J ends, which lost 0 bases and 7 bases, there was a span of 13 bases. CDR3 in DNA: TGCGCCAGCAGCTTGGAGGGCAGGGGAGGTGGCTACACCTTC. Its translation: CASSLEGRGGGYTF.

The chain recombines TRBV5-1 with TRBJ1-1; TRBD1 aligns across 8 bases. Losses at the gene ends were 4 bases for V and 0 bases for J; bases not matched to a gene: 2. CDR3 length: 14 residues. Per germline, CDR1 SGHRS and CDR2 YFSETQ. The CDR3 sequence is CASSTQGVNTEAFF. The CDR3 bases are TGCGCCAGCAGCACACAGGGGGTGAACACTGAAGCTTTCTTT.

In this sample, this clone turned up a few times. The rearrangement links TRBV14 to TRBJ1-1; no clear D. The CDR3 is made up of 12 amino acids. Per the germline V gene, CDR1 is SGHDN and CDR2 is FVKESK. V was trimmed by 3 bases and J by 10 bases, leaving 12 bases between them. CDR3 in amino acids: CASSQGLNPAFF. The DNA of the CDR3 is TGTGCCAGCAGCCAGGGTCTTAACCCAGCTTTCTTT.

This clone rates as medium-sized. This sequence joins TRBV18 and TRBJ1-2; 8 bases align to TRBD1. J gave up 5 bases and V 6 bases, and 8 bases lay outside the gene matches. Germline V CDR1 and CDR2: KGHSH, LQKENI. The CDR3 totals 14 residues. The CDR3, as DNA: TGTGCCAGCTCCCTCGCAGGGGGCCGGTATGGCTACACCTTC. Protein product: CASSLAGGRYGYTF.

The chain joins TRBV30 to TRBJ2-1; 7 bases agree with TRBD1. CDR3 length equals 16 residues. V shed 4 bases and J 0 bases; nucleotides not matched to a gene: 9. The germline gives CDR1 GTSNPN, CDR2 SVGIG (reference sequence). CDR3 loop: CAWNRGGSSSYNEQFF. CDR3 sequence (DNA): TGTGCCTGGAACAGGGGCGGTTCGAGCTCCTACAATGAGCAGTTCTTC. The variable domain in full, completed from reference TRBV30 and TRBJ2-1, reads SQTIHQWPATLVQPVGSPLSLECTVEGTSNPNLYWYRQAAGRGLQLLFYSVGIGQISSEVPQNLSASRPQDRQFILSSKKLLLSDSGFYLCAWNRGGSSSYNEQFFGPGTRLTVL.

CDR3 DNA: TGTGCCAGCACTCCAAGCTATACGAACACCGGGGAGCTGTTTTTT. It translates to CASTPSYTNTGELFF. J is TRBJ2-2 and V is TRBV25-1, with D unresolved. The length of the CDR3 is 15 residues. Germline-derived CDR1 and CDR2 are MGHDK and SYGVNS. The V gene lost 7 bases and the J gene lost 0 bases, with 12 bases spanning the gap.

There are a few counts of this clone. The chain is built from TRBV5-1 and TRBJ1-1; D is ambiguous. Germline V gene lookup returns CDR1 SGHRS and CDR2 YFSETQ. The V gene lost 0 bases and the J gene lost 3 bases, with 9 bases spanning the gap. The CDR3 spans 14 residues. The CDR3 DNA reads as TGCGCCAGCAGCTTGGATAGCGGGTACACTGAAGCTTTCTTT. Translated: CASSLDSGYTEAFF.

The chain has TRBV30 and TRBJ2-2; D may be TRBD1 (5 bases). Between the trimmed V and J ends, which lost 3 bases and 4 bases, there was a span of 18 bases. The CDR3 is 16 amino acids. In germline, CDR1 is GTSNPN, CDR2 SVGIG (reference sequence). The chain's CDR3 is CAWSPTPDRLTGELFF. The CDR3 DNA is TGTGCCTGGAGCCCGACCCCAGACAGACTCACCGGGGAGCTGTTTTTT.

In the case of this clone: The same CDR3 also results from other DNA sequences found in this sample. The chain uses TRBV28 and TRBJ2-5; D not certain. Trimming cost V 2 bases and J 2 bases, with 6 bases left between them. Germline V gives CDR1 MDHEN, CDR2 SYDVKM. This CDR3 has 13 residues. The CDR3 loop is CASSLEQQETQYF. In nucleotides, the CDR3 is TGTGCCAGCAGTTTAGAGCAACAAGAGACCCAGTACTTC.

The chain employs TRBV18 and TRBJ1-2, with 10 bases identical to TRBD1. Per the germline V gene, CDR1 is KGHSH and CDR2 is LQKENI. This CDR3 has 14 residues. Trimming cost V 4 bases and J 3 bases; bases outside gene matches: 2. In DNA, the CDR3 is TGTGCCAGCTCACTAGGGACAGGGGACTATGGCTACACCTTC. Protein sequence: CASSLGTGDYGYTF.